Each of the 21 T cell receptor beta chains below was sequenced from the same sample in a study of T cell repertoires in cytomegalovirus infection. These receptors have no identified antigens. TCRdb reprocessed the reads with MiXCR, giving one entry per CDR3 protein. The table lists 750,000 to 900,000 distinct CDR3 sequences, almost 30% of them singletons. The sequencing used cultured CD8+ T cells from PBMCs, collected from culture after CMV antigen stimulation. These receptors came from a human donor in good health (CMV status not recorded). Some clones in this sample may be carry-over from other donors' samples.

The chain is built from TRBV7-6 and TRBJ1-2; no clear D gene. V was shortened by 3 bases and J by 0 bases, with 14 bases between the two germline ends. The germline gives CDR1 SGHVS, CDR2 FNYEAQ. The length of the CDR3 is 16 residues. The CDR3 loop is CASSFPLVLANYGYTF. The CDR3 DNA follows: TGTGCCAGCAGCTTCCCATTAGTCCTAGCTAACTATGGCTACACCTTC.

The genes are TRBV6-6 and TRBJ1-1, with 10 bases aligning to TRBD1. After removal of 7 bases from V and 5 bases from J, the junction contained 16 bases not matched to a gene. Germline V lookup: CDR1 MNHNY, CDR2 SVGAGI (reference sequence). This CDR3 is built from 17 residues. CDR3 amino acids: CASTFESPGTGVTEAFF. The CDR3 nucleotides read TGTGCCAGCACTTTCGAGAGTCCCGGGACAGGGGTAACTGAAGCTTTCTTT.

This clonotype has more than one count but fewer than ten. The V gene is TRBV18, the J gene TRBJ2-1, with D perhaps matching TRBD1 or TRBD2 (6 bases each). Per germline, CDR1 KGHSH and CDR2 LQKENI. The CDR3 runs 16 residues. Deletions cut 2 bases from V and 1 base from J, with 12 bases between. The CDR3 spells CASSPTEGESYNEQFF. DNA for the CDR3: TGTGCCAGCTCACCAACGGAGGGGGAATCCTACAATGAGCAGTTCTTC.

This clonotype was counted at least ten times. Here the CDR3 DNA reads TGTGCCAGCAGCCCGCCGGGACAGGGGGCGGACGGCTACACCTTC. It yields the protein CASSPPGQGADGYTF. V and J are TRBV7-9 and TRBJ1-2, with 12 bases aligning to TRBD1. This CDR3 contains 15 residues. Germline CDR1 reads SEHNR; CDR2 reads FQNEAQ (reference sequence). V was clipped by 5 bases and J by 8 bases; unmatched bases: 9.

This chain joins TRBV4-1 and TRBJ2-1; D is uncertain. The CDR3 covers 12 residues. CDR1 MGHRA and CDR2 YSYEKL come from the germline V gene. Trimming took off 2 bases at V and 8 bases at J, with 7 bases between the two ends. DNA for the CDR3: TGCGCCAGCAGCCAATCTGGGTATGAGCAGTTCTTC. Its translation: CASSQSGYEQFF.

This clonotype was observed many times. The chain employs TRBV7-2 and TRBJ1-1, with D perhaps matching TRBD1 (6 bases). The CDR3 loop spans 15 amino acids. CDR1 and CDR2 from the germline V gene are SGHTA and FQGNSA. Trimming pared 2 bases from V and 1 base from J, leaving 11 bases between. In nucleotides, the CDR3 is TGTGCCAGCAGCTTAAGTGGGGGGCCGAACACTGAAGCTTTCTTT. Translation gives CASSLSGGPNTEAFF.

Concerning this clonotype: The junction does not match germline at one end; this may be a read error. The chain employs TRBV4-3 and TRBJ1-4, with D perhaps matching TRBD1 (5 bases). Germline-derived CDR1 and CDR2 are LGHNA and YSLEER. There are 16 residues in the CDR3. This CDR3 reads CPSSPELSGTNEKLFF. The DNA for the CDR3 is TGCCCCAGCAGCCCCGAGCTATCAGGGACGAATGAAAAACTGTTTTTT.

This clonotype was observed a handful of times. CDR3 residues: CASSFGQGVNTGELFF. CDR3 DNA: TGTGCCAGCAGTTTCGGGCAGGGGGTGAACACCGGGGAGCTGTTTTTT. J is TRBJ2-2 and V is TRBV27, with 7 bases fitting TRBD1. This CDR3 is 16 amino acids long. Trimming removed 3 bases from V and 1 base from J; junction bases left unmatched: 5. CDR1 and CDR2 (germline): MNHEY, SMNVEV (reference sequence).

This clonotype has only a few counts. The CDR3 DNA sequence: TGCAGTGCTAGAAGGGGACTGAAGAACTACGAGCAGTACTTC. This gives the protein CSARRGLKNYEQYF. The rearrangement links TRBV20-1 to TRBJ2-7; D perhaps matches TRBD2 (6 bases). The CDR3 runs to 14 residues. The ends were cut back, 2 bases at V and 3 bases at J, with 14 bases in the middle. CDR1 DFQATT and CDR2 SNEGSKA come from the germline V gene (reference sequence).

Only a few counts were recorded for this clonotype. The chain is built from TRBV12-3 or TRBV12-4 and TRBJ2-5; 7 positions match TRBD1. V shed 10 bases and J 2 bases; nucleotides not matched to a gene: 10. The CDR3 is 14 amino acids. CDR3 bases: TGTGCCATCACTCAGACAGGGCTACAAGAGACCCAGTACTTC. Encoded protein: CAITQTGLQETQYF.

This clonotype was found a few times. The chain links TRBV7-6 to TRBJ2-2; the D is unclear. V shed 0 bases and J shed 3 bases, with 20 bases lying between them. This CDR3 is built from 19 residues. Germline values: CDR1 SGHVS, CDR2 FNYEAQ. The CDR3 here is CASSLASSVRSGYTGELFF. CDR3 DNA sequence: TGTGCCAGCAGCTTAGCATCTTCGGTTCGAAGTGGTTACACCGGGGAGCTGTTTTTT.

The chain couples TRBV7-9 to TRBJ1-3, with unresolved D. Germline loops: CDR1 SEHNR, CDR2 FQNEAQ (reference sequence). The CDR3 totals 13 residues. V lost 1 base and J 7 bases, leaving 8 bases between the germline ends. CDR3 sequence: CASSLETWNTIYF. As DNA, the CDR3 is TGTGCCAGCAGCTTAGAGACCTGGAACACCATATATTTT.

V is TRBV7-9 and J is TRBJ2-7; possibly TRBD1 for D (5 bases). CDR1 SEHNR and CDR2 FQNEAQ come from the germline V gene (reference sequence). The CDR3 loop spans 13 amino acids. DNA of the CDR3: TGTGCCAGTAGCTTCGACAGCAACTACGAGCAGTACGTC. Residues: CASSFDSNYEQYV.

The V call is TRBV11-3, the J call TRBJ2-7; TRBD1 aligns across 7 bases. CDR1 is SGHNT and CDR2 is YENEEA in the germline V gene. The CDR3 spans 14 residues. V lost 8 bases, J lost 3 bases, and 10 bases stayed unmatched. CDR3 protein: CASQSVQGFYEQYF. The DNA for the CDR3 is TGTGCCAGCCAGTCGGTACAGGGGTTCTACGAGCAGTACTTC.

This clonotype was counted many times. Germline is not matched at one junction end, which may reflect a read error. The V and J genes are TRBV7-8 and TRBJ1-4; possibly TRBD1 for D (5 bases). CDR3 size: 14 residues. Per the germline V gene, CDR1 is SGHVS and CDR2 is FQNEAQ. CDR3 in amino acids: CASSLEEGHEKLFF. CDR3 sequence (DNA): TGTGCAAGCAGCTTAGAGGAGGGACATGAAAAACTGTTTTTT.

This clonotype came up many times. The rearrangement uses TRBV5-6 and TRBJ2-1; no clear D gene. Germline assignment: CDR1 SGHDT and CDR2 YYEEEE. V lost 2 bases, J lost 5 bases, and 11 bases lay in between. The CDR3 totals 14 residues. In DNA form, the CDR3 reads TGTGCCAGCAGCTTAGGACGCCCCCACAATGAGCAGTTCTTC. Amino acid sequence: CASSLGRPHNEQFF.

The CDR3 spells CASSLAQGAIIFSEAFF. CDR3 in DNA: TGTGCCAGCAGTTTAGCTCAGGGGGCCATTATTTTCTCTGAAGCTTTCTTT. V is TRBV28 and J is TRBJ1-1; 8 bases are shared with TRBD1. With V trimmed by 2 bases and J by 6 bases, 14 bases remained unmatched. Per germline, CDR1 MDHEN and CDR2 SYDVKM. This CDR3 has 17 residues.

At least ten counts were recorded for this clonotype. V is TRBV6-1 and J is TRBJ1-6, with unresolved D. Per the germline V gene, CDR1 is MNHNS and CDR2 is SASEGT. CDR3 length: 11 residues. Trimming removed 3 bases at V and 7 bases at J, with 1 base between. The DNA for the CDR3 is TGTGCCAGCAGTGACAATTCACCCCTCCACTTT. Protein: CASSDNSPLHF.

V is TRBV15 and J is TRBJ2-3; 7 bases align to TRBD2. The germline V gene encodes CDR1 LNHNV and CDR2 YYDKDF (reference sequence). This CDR3 has 17 amino acids. The V and J ends lost 0 bases and 4 bases, in that order; junction bases with no gene match: 10. DNA for the CDR3: TGTGCCACCAGCAGAGACGTGTGGGGGGGGACCGCAGATACGCAGTATTTT. Translation: CATSRDVWGGTADTQYF.

This clonotype has more than one count but fewer than ten. The gene calls are TRBV6-8 and TRBJ2-5; D remains unclear. V shed 2 bases and J shed 0 bases, with 16 bases lying between them. The CDR3 has 17 residues. Germline CDR1 reads MNHGY; CDR2 reads SAAAGT. CDR3 nucleotide sequence: TGTGCCAGCAGTTACGGGTTGAGGCCCCAGCACCAAGAGACCCAGTACTTC. It yields the protein CASSYGLRPQHQETQYF.

The V and J genes are TRBV2 and TRBJ2-1; 8 bases match TRBD1. The CDR3 totals 14 residues. Germline trimming cut 10 bases from V and 8 bases from J; bases unmatched to any gene: 13. The germline gives CDR1 SNHLY, CDR2 FYNNEI. The chain's CDR3 is CATPGQGAVDEQFF. The CDR3 nucleotides read TGTGCCACCCCGGGTCAGGGGGCAGTCGATGAGCAGTTCTTC.